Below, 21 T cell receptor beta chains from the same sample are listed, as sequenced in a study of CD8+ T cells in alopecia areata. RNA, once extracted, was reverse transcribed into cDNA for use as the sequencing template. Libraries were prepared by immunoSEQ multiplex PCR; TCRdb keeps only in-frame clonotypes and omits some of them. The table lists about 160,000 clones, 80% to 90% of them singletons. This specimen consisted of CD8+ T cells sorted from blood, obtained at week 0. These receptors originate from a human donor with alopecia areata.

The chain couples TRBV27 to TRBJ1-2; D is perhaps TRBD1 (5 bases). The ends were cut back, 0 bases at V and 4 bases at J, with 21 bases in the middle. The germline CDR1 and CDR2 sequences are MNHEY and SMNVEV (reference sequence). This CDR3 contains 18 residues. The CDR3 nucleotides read TGTGCCAGCAGTTTATCAATTGGGACCGACCTTTCTTTCTATGGCTACACCTTC. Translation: CASSLSIGTDLSFYGYTF.

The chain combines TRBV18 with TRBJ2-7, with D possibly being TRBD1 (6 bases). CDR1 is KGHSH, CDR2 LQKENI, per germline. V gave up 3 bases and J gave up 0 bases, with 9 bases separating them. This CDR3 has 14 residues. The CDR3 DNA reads TGTGCCAGCTCACCGGGGGCGTTCTCCTACGAGCAGTACTTC. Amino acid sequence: CASSPGAFSYEQYF.

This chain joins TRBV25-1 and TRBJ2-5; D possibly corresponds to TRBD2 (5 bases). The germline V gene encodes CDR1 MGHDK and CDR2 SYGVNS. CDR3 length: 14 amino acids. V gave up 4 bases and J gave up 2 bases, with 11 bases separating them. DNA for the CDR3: TGTGCCAGCAGTGTTCTTGGGAGTCAAGAGACCCAGTACTTC. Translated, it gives CASSVLGSQETQYF.

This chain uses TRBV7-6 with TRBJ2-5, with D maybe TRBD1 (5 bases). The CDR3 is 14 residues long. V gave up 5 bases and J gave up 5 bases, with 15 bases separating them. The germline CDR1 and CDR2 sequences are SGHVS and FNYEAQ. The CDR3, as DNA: TGTGCCAGCAGCGCGGCAGGGTCGGGCGAGACCCAGTACTTC. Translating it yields CASSAAGSGETQYF.

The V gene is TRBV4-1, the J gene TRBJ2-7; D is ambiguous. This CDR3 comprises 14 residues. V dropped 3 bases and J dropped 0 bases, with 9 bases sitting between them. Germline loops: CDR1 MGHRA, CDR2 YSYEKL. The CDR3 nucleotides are TGCGCCAGCAGCCACCCGGGCAGCTCCTACGAGCAGTACTTC. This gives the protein CASSHPGSSYEQYF.

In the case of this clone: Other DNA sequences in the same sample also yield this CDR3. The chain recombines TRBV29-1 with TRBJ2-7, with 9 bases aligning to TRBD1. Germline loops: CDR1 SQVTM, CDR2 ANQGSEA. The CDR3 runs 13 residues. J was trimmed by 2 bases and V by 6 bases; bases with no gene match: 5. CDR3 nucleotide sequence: TGCAGCGTAGAGGGGACAGGGACCTACGAGCAGTACTTC. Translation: CSVEGTGTYEQYF.

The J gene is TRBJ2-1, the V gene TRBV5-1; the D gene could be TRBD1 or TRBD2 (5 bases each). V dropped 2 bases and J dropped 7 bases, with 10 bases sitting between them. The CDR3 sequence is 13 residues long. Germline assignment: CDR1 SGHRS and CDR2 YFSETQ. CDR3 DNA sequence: TGCGCCAGCAGCTTTGGGGGTAGGAATGAGCAGTTCTTC. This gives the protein CASSFGGRNEQFF. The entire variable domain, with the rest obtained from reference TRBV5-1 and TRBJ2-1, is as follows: KAGVTQTPRYLIKTRGQQVTLSCSPISGHRSVSWYQQTPGQGLQFLFEYFSETQRNKGNFPGRFSGRQFSNSRSEMNVSTLELGDSALYLCASSFGGRNEQFFGPGTRLTVL.

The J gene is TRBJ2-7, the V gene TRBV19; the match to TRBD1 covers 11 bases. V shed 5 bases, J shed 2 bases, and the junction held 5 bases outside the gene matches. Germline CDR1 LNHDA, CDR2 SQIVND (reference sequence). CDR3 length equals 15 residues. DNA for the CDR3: TGTGCCAGTAGTCCGGGGGGACAGGGGGCCTACGAGCAGTACTTC. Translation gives CASSPGGQGAYEQYF. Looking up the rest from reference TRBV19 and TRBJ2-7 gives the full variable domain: DGGITQSPKYLFRKEGQNVTLSCEQNLNHDAMYWYRQDPGQGLRLIYYSQIVNDFQKGDIAEGYSVSREKKESFPLTVTSAQKNPTAFYLCASSPGGQGAYEQYFGPGTRLTVT.

The CDR3: CASSWDTDTQYF. Here the CDR3 DNA reads TGTGCCAGCAGCTGGGACACCGATACGCAGTATTTT. The chain couples TRBV7-8 to TRBJ2-3; D is possibly TRBD1 (6 bases). The V and J ends lost 4 bases and 6 bases respectively, with 8 bases between them. CDR1 SGHVS and CDR2 FQNEAQ come from the germline V gene. The CDR3 has 12 amino acids.

In DNA form, the CDR3 reads TGTGCCAGCAGCGCCCGGTCATCCACTGAAGCTTTCTTT. Amino acid sequence: CASSARSSTEAFF. The chain employs TRBV9 and TRBJ1-1, with D unclear. Trimming left V 3 bases short and J 4 bases short, with 10 bases between. The CDR3 runs 13 residues. Looked up from germline, CDR1 is SGDLS and CDR2 is YYNGEE.

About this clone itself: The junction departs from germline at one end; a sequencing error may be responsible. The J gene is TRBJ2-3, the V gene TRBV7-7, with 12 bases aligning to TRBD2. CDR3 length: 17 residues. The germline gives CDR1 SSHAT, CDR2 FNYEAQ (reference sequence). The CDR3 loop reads CASSLLAGGRSADTQYF. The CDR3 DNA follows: TGTGCTAGCAGCTTACTAGCGGGAGGCCGTAGCGCAGATACGCAGTATTTT.

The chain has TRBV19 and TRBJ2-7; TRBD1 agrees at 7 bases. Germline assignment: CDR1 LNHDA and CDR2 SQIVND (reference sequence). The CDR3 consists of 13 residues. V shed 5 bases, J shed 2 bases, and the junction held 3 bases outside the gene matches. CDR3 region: CASSPGTAYEQYF. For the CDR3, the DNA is TGTGCCAGTAGTCCCGGGACAGCCTACGAGCAGTACTTC.

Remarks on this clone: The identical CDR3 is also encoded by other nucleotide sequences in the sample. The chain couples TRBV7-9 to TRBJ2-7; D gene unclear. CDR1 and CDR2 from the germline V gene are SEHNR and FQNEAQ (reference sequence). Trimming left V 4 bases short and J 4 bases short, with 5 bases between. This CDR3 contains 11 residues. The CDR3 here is CASSSTYEQYF. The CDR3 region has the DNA TGTGCCAGCAGCTCAACGTACGAGCAGTACTTC.

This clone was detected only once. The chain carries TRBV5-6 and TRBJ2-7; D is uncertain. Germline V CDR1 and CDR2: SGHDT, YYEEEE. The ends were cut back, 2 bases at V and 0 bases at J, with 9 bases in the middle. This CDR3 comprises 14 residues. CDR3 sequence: CASSFTDTSYEQYF. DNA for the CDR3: TGTGCCAGCAGCTTCACAGATACCTCCTACGAGCAGTACTTC.

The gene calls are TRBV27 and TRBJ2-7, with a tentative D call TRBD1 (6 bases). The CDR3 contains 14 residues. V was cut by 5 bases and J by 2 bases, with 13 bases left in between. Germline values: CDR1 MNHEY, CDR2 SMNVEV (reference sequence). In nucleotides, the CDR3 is TGTGCCAGCAGTCCTACGGACAGACCCTACGAGCAGTACTTC. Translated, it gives CASSPTDRPYEQYF.

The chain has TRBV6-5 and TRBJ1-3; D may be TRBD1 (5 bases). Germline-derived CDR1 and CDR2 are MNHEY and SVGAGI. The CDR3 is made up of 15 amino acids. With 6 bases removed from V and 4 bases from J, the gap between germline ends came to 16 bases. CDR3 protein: CASSLTGTTGNTIYF. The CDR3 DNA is TGTGCCAGCAGCCTCACCGGGACGACGGGAAACACCATATATTTT.

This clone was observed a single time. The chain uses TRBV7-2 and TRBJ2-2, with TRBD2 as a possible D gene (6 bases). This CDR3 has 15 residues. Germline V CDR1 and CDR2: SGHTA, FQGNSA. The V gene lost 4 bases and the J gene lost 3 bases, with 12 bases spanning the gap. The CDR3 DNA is TGTGCCAGCAGCTCGGGACTCTTCCACACCGGGGAGCTGTTTTTT. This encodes CASSSGLFHTGELFF.

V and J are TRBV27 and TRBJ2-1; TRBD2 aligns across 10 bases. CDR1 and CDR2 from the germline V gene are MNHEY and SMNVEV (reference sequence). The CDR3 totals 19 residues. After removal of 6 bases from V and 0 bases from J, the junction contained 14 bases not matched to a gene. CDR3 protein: CASRLLTSGYLSSYNEQFF. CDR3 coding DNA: TGTGCCAGCAGATTACTGACTAGCGGGTACCTGAGCTCCTACAATGAGCAGTTCTTC.

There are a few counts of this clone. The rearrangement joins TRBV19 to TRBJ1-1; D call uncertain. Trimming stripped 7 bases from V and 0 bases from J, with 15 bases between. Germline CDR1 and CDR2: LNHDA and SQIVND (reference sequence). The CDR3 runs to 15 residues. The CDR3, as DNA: TGTGCCAGTACCCAATTCGACGGAATGAACACTGAAGCTTTCTTT. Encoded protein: CASTQFDGMNTEAFF. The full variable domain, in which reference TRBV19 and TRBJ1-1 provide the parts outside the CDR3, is DGGITQSPKYLFRKEGQNVTLSCEQNLNHDAMYWYRQDPGQGLRLIYYSQIVNDFQKGDIAEGYSVSREKKESFPLTVTSAQKNPTAFYLCASTQFDGMNTEAFFGQGTRLTVV.

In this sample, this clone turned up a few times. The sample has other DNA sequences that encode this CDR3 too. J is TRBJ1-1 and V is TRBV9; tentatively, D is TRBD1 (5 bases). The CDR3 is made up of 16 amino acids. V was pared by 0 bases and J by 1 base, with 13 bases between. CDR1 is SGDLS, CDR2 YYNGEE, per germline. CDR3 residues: CASSVDYRGSNTEAFF. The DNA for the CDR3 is TGTGCCAGCAGCGTAGATTATAGGGGATCGAACACTGAAGCTTTCTTT.

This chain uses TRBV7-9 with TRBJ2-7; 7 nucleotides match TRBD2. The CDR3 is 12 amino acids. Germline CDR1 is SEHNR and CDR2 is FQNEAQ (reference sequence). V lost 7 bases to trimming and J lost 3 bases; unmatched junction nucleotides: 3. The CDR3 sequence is CASISGGYEQYF. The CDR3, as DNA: TGTGCCAGCATATCGGGGGGCTACGAGCAGTACTTC.